The 19 T cell receptor beta chains reported below all come from one sample, sequenced in a study of vaccination effects on CD4 cells after COVID-19. No cognate antigen is known for these TCRs. It was after 10 days of culture that CD4+ T cells were isolated. Every participant took two doses of the BNT162b2 or mRNA-1273 vaccine. Assay: immunoSEQ multiplex PCR; the TCRdb copy retains only in-frame clones and omits some. In the table there are 50,000 to 70,000 clones, roughly 80% of which are singletons. The sequenced sample was CD4+ T cells from PBMCs cultured without peptide, obtained after COVID-19 vaccination. All receptors come from a human donor who received a COVID-19 vaccine.

About this clone: Relative to the germline gene, one junction end is altered; a read error may explain this. V and J are TRBV3-1 (or the pseudogene TRBV3-2) and TRBJ2-5; D call uncertain. This CDR3 has 10 amino acids. Germline V gene lookup returns CDR1 LGHDT and CDR2 YNNKEL (reference sequence). CDR3 in amino acids: CASSQETQYF. As DNA, the CDR3 is TGTGCCAGCAGTCAAGAGACCCAGTACTTC.

The chain has TRBV7-9 and TRBJ2-3; D gene ambiguous. Germline V gene lookup returns CDR1 SEHNR and CDR2 FQNEAQ (reference sequence). With 3 bases removed from V and 3 bases from J, the gap between germline ends came to 16 bases. The CDR3 contains 16 residues. CDR3 amino acids: CASSFVYGYGTDTQYF. Here the CDR3 DNA reads TGTGCCAGCAGCTTCGTATACGGGTATGGGACAGATACGCAGTATTTT.

The rearrangement joins TRBV25-1 to TRBJ1-6, with 7 bases identical to TRBD1. CDR1 MGHDK and CDR2 SYGVNS come from the germline V gene. CDR3 size: 14 residues. Trimming removed 4 bases from V and 10 bases from J; junction bases left unmatched: 7. Here the CDR3 DNA reads TGTGCCAGCAGTGCTGCCGGGACAGTGTCACCCCTCCACTTT. Translation: CASSAAGTVSPLHF. The whole variable domain, filled in from reference TRBV25-1 and TRBJ1-6, reads EADIYQTPRYLVIGTGKKITLECSQTMGHDKMYWYQQDPGMELHLIHYSYGVNSTEKGDLSSESTVSRIRTEHFPLTLESARPSHTSQYLCASSAAGTVSPLHFGNGTRLTVT.

This chain joins TRBV27 and TRBJ1-2; maybe TRBD1 (5 bases). Germline CDR1 and CDR2: MNHEY and SMNVEV (reference sequence). V lost 3 bases to trimming and J lost 2 bases, with 7 bases between them. CDR3 length equals 13 residues. The CDR3 coding sequence is TGTGCCAGCAGTTTTAGGGGAAACTATGGCTACACCTTC. Protein sequence: CASSFRGNYGYTF.

J is TRBJ1-4 and V is TRBV5-1; 7 bases agree with TRBD1. J gave up 10 bases and V 4 bases, and 7 bases lay outside the gene matches. CDR1 and CDR2 (germline): SGHRS, YFSETQ. CDR3 size: 13 residues. As DNA, the CDR3 is TGCGCCAGCAGCGTGGGGACAGCCGGAAAACTGTTTTTT. Its protein product is CASSVGTAGKLFF.

This chain links TRBV5-4 with TRBJ2-5; 9 bases line up with TRBD1. The CDR3 contains 14 residues. Trimming removed 6 bases from V and 5 bases from J; junction bases left unmatched: 8. Germline CDR1 SGHNT, CDR2 YYREEE (reference sequence). CDR3 in amino acids: CASTMTGGTETQYF. The CDR3, as DNA: TGTGCCAGCACCATGACAGGGGGTACGGAGACCCAGTACTTC. Filled out from reference TRBV5-4 and TRBJ2-5, the complete variable domain reads ETGVTQSPTHLIKTRGQQVTLRCSSQSGHNTVSWYQQALGQGPQFIFQYYREEENGRGNFPPRFSGLQFPNYSSELNVNALELDDSALYLCASTMTGGTETQYFGPGTRLLVL.

This clone appeared a few times. The CDR3 coding sequence is TGTGCCTGGAGTACAAGCCCCGGAAACACCATATATTTT. It codes for CAWSTSPGNTIYF. V gene TRBV30 combines with J gene TRBJ1-3; D uncertain. The CDR3 extends over 13 amino acids. V was cut by 2 bases and J by 4 bases, with 9 bases left in between. CDR1 is GTSNPN, CDR2 SVGIG, per germline (reference sequence). The full variable domain, in which reference TRBV30 and TRBJ1-3 provide the parts outside the CDR3, is SQTIHQWPATLVQPVGSPLSLECTVEGTSNPNLYWYRQAAGRGLQLLFYSVGIGQISSEVPQNLSASRPQDRQFILSSKKLLLSDSGFYLCAWSTSPGNTIYFGEGSWLTVV.

The CDR3 protein is CASSSPGLAKNIQYF. As DNA, the CDR3 is TGTGCCAGCTCTTCACCTGGGCTAGCCAAAAACATTCAGTACTTC. The gene calls are TRBV18 and TRBJ2-4; D not resolved. The CDR3 runs 15 residues. Trimming removed 6 bases at V and 0 bases at J, with 12 bases between. CDR1 and CDR2 (germline): KGHSH, LQKENI.

The V and J genes are TRBV30 and TRBJ1-2; a possible D gene is TRBD1 (6 bases). V lost 0 bases and J lost 2, with 16 bases in between. The V gene's germline CDR1 is GTSNPN and CDR2 SVGIG (reference sequence). The CDR3 consists of 16 residues. CDR3 amino acids: CAWSVLFGTGNYGYTF. The CDR3 coding sequence is TGTGCCTGGAGTGTACTTTTTGGTACAGGGAACTATGGCTACACCTTC.

The J gene is TRBJ1-2, the V gene TRBV7-3; D may be TRBD1 (5 bases). V lost 6 bases, J lost 2 bases, and 10 bases lay in between. The CDR3 loop spans 13 amino acids. CDR1 is SGHTA and CDR2 is FQGTGA in the germline V gene. Here the CDR3 reads CASSPDRNYGYTF. The CDR3 nucleotides are TGTGCCAGCAGTCCTGACAGAAACTATGGCTACACCTTC. The full variable domain, in which reference TRBV7-3 and TRBJ1-2 provide the parts outside the CDR3, is GAGVSQTPSNKVTEKGKYVELRCDPISGHTALYWYRQSLGQGPEFLIYFQGTGAADDSGLPNDRFFAVRPEGSVSTLKIQRTERGDSAVYLCASSPDRNYGYTFGSGTRLTVV.

The chain joins TRBV11-2 to TRBJ2-1; D unresolved. Trimming removed 1 base at V and 7 bases at J, with 11 bases between. The CDR3 covers 14 residues. Germline CDR1 reads SGHAT; CDR2 reads FQNNGV. CDR3 residues: CASSLGGFGNEQFF. The DNA of the CDR3 is TGTGCCAGCAGCTTAGGGGGATTTGGGAATGAGCAGTTCTTC.

The V and J genes are TRBV4-1 and TRBJ2-5; D is undetermined. This CDR3 is built from 14 residues. Germline assignment: CDR1 MGHRA and CDR2 YSYEKL. Trimming removed 4 bases at V and 5 bases at J, with 14 bases between. The CDR3 sequence: CASSRLGLRETQYF. The CDR3 DNA is TGCGCCAGCAGCCGCCTGGGGTTGCGGGAGACCCAGTACTTC.

The rearrangement joins TRBV2 to TRBJ1-2; tentatively, D is TRBD1 (5 bases). The CDR3 length is 15 residues. The V end lost 6 bases, the J end lost 3 bases, and 17 bases lay between the germline ends. Germline V CDR1 and CDR2: SNHLY, FYNNEI. In DNA form, the CDR3 reads TGTGCCAGCAGCCAAATACAGGTGTCTGACTATGGCTACACCTTC. Amino acids: CASSQIQVSDYGYTF.

The chain uses TRBV9 and TRBJ2-5; unclear D gene. In germline, CDR1 is SGDLS, CDR2 YYNGEE. V was trimmed by 0 bases and J by 4 bases, leaving 7 bases between them. The CDR3 runs to 13 residues. The CDR3 is CASSVGLTETQYF. The CDR3 coding sequence is TGTGCCAGCAGCGTAGGGTTGACAGAGACCCAGTACTTC.

The V and J genes are TRBV6-1 and TRBJ2-7; TRBD2 matches at 8 bases. J was trimmed by 0 bases and V by 6 bases; bases with no gene match: 7. Germline V gives CDR1 MNHNS, CDR2 SASEGT. The CDR3 is made up of 15 amino acids. CDR3 bases: TGTGCCAGCAGCTACGTAGCGGGGTCCTCCTACGAGCAGTACGTC. Amino acid sequence: CASSYVAGSSYEQYV.

The chain is built from TRBV6-5 and TRBJ1-4, with 10 bases fitting TRBD1. This CDR3 is built from 14 residues. V was clipped by 2 bases and J by 8 bases; unmatched bases: 2. In germline, CDR1 is MNHEY, CDR2 SVGAGI. This CDR3 reads CASSYDRGREKLFF. CDR3 bases: TGTGCCAGCAGTTACGACAGGGGGCGGGAAAAACTGTTTTTT.

The chain couples TRBV27 to TRBJ1-5; D unclear. This CDR3 has 13 amino acids. V shed 5 bases and J shed 0 bases, with 5 bases lying between them. CDR1 and CDR2 from the germline V gene are MNHEY and SMNVEV (reference sequence). The CDR3 nucleotides read TGTGCCAGCAGTAGATATAGCAATCAGCCCCAGCATTTT. It translates to CASSRYSNQPQHF.

This chain uses TRBV19 with TRBJ2-1, with D possibly being TRBD1 (6 bases). Per germline, CDR1 LNHDA and CDR2 SQIVND (reference sequence). Trimming pared 8 bases from V and 6 bases from J, leaving 17 bases between. The CDR3 consists of 14 residues. Here the CDR3 reads CASRRGGSTNEQFF. CDR3 DNA: TGTGCCAGTCGAAGAGGGGGATCGACCAATGAGCAGTTCTTC.

This chain joins TRBV19 and TRBJ2-3, with D possibly matching TRBD2 (6 bases). CDR1 is LNHDA, CDR2 SQIVND, per germline (reference sequence). This CDR3 contains 15 residues. The V gene lost 3 bases and the J gene lost 6 bases, with 16 bases spanning the gap. Written as DNA, the CDR3 is TGTGCCAGTAGTATCGTGGGGGACTCCGGGGATACGCAGTATTTT. It specifies CASSIVGDSGDTQYF.